This T cell receptor beta chain was observed in a study of PD-1 blockade in classical Hodgkin lymphoma. Germline V gives CDR1 LGHNA, CDR2 YSLEER. There are 18 residues in the CDR3. V lost 1 base to trimming and J lost 2 bases; unmatched junction nucleotides: 8. On this clone itself: Its specificity is not known.

The method was immunoSEQ multiplex PCR; TCRdb's version includes in-frame clones alone and lacks a portion of them. The profile shows approximately 22,000 clones, roughly three quarters of them singletons. Study conclusions and caveats: Baseline diversity resembling that of newly diagnosed patients was seen in complete responders. Relapsed/refractory patients reportedly had the lowest baseline TCR diversity, below newly diagnosed patients, who were below healthy donors.

The time point denotes: cycle 4 day 1 (C4D1), after less than seven weeks of nivolumab. There was relapse after autologous stem cell transplantation in every patient, and there was variation in brentuximab vedotin exposure. The clonotype comes from a human donor with classical Hodgkin lymphoma. Sample: peripheral blood mononuclear cells (PBMCs), taken before the fourth cycle of nivolumab. The gene calls are TRBV4-3 and TRBJ2-3, with 11 positions matching TRBD2. The CDR3 here is CASSQGVAGGPYTDTQYF. The CDR3 DNA is TGCGCCAGCAGCCAAGGTGTAGCGGGAGGGCCTTACACAGATACGCAGTATTTT.